Shown below are 22 T cell receptor beta chains from a single sample sequenced in a study of cytomegalovirus exposure and HLA in healthy donors. In the PCR, 60 Vbeta and 13 Jbeta primers were used. Sequencing used immunoSEQ multiplex PCR; TCRdb keeps in-frame clones, though not all of them. The sample contains about 130,000 clones, about 71% of which appear only once. Sequencing was done on a sample of PBMCs. The receptors come from a woman in her sixties in good health and CMV-seropositive.

Written as DNA, the CDR3 is TGTGCCAGCAGTGCCGCTTTACAGACAACTAATGAAAAACTGTTTTTT. As protein: CASSAALQTTNEKLFF. The genes are TRBV2 and TRBJ1-4, with D hard to call. The germline CDR1 and CDR2 sequences are SNHLY and FYNNEI. This CDR3 comprises 16 residues. The V end lost 4 bases, the J end lost 0 bases, and 12 bases lay between the germline ends.

This clone came up a few times. The V and J genes are TRBV6-5 and TRBJ2-1; TRBD1 matches 7 bases. V shed 6 bases, J shed 8 bases, and the junction held 7 bases outside the gene matches. In germline, CDR1 is MNHEY, CDR2 SVGAGI. The CDR3 loop spans 13 amino acids. The CDR3 loop is CASRMTGIHEQFF. DNA for the CDR3: TGTGCCAGCAGGATGACAGGGATCCATGAGCAGTTCTTC.

The CDR3 sequence is CASGLRAGIPDTQYF. The CDR3 DNA reads TGTGCTAGTGGTTTGAGGGCAGGGATCCCAGATACGCAGTATTTT. V is TRBV12-5 and J is TRBJ2-3, with D possibly TRBD1 on 5 matching bases. The CDR3 loop spans 15 amino acids. Germline lookup yields CDR1 LGHNT and CDR2 FRNRAP. Trimming shortened V by 2 bases and J by 4 bases, and 13 bases separated the two germline ends.

This chain links TRBV5-6 with TRBJ1-1; perhaps TRBD1 as D (6 bases). Between the trimmed V and J ends, which lost 4 bases and 4 bases, there was a span of 17 bases. CDR3 length equals 15 residues. Germline V lookup: CDR1 SGHDT, CDR2 YYEEEE. CDR3 loop: CASSLYRDQITEAFF. The CDR3 DNA reads TGTGCCAGCAGCCTATACAGGGATCAAATCACTGAAGCTTTCTTT.

The DNA for the CDR3 is TGCGCCAGCAGCTTGGGGGTCCAGGGGGATACGCAGTATTTT. Residues: CASSLGVQGDTQYF. The V gene is TRBV5-1, the J gene TRBJ2-3; TRBD1 might be the D (6 bases). Germline CDR1 is SGHRS and CDR2 is YFSETQ. V was shortened by 0 bases and J by 6 bases, with 11 bases between the two germline ends. CDR3 length: 14 amino acids.

V is TRBV21-1 and J is TRBJ1-2; TRBD1 is taken as the D call from the table, unchecked against the DNA. TRBV21-1 is a pseudogene locus. The CDR3 spans 14 residues. The CDR3 nucleotides read TGTGCCACCCGACAGGGTCCCGACGGCTATGGCTACACCTTC. It is translated as CATRQGPDGYGYTF.

J is TRBJ1-6 and V is TRBV5-1; D is uncertain. The V gene lost 4 bases and the J gene lost 0 bases, with 23 bases spanning the gap. Germline V gene lookup returns CDR1 SGHRS and CDR2 YFSETQ. This CDR3 is built from 20 residues. In DNA form, the CDR3 reads TGCGCCAGCAGCCCTCGGGATTCGGGAGGCTTCAACTCCTATAATTCACCCCTCCACTTT. Its translation is CASSPRDSGGFNSYNSPLHF.

A note on this clone: The junction and the germline gene differ at one end; a read error may be behind it. This sequence joins TRBV2 and TRBJ1-1; no reliable D call. Germline V gene data show CDR1 as SNHLY and CDR2 as FYNNEI. This CDR3 region has 12 residues. CDR3 nucleotides: TGTGTCAGCAAAATTGAGATCACTGAAGCTTTCTTT. This sequence encodes CVSKIEITEAFF.

V is TRBV27 and J is TRBJ2-5; TRBD1 is a possible D gene (5 bases). CDR3 length equals 13 residues. V was shortened by 6 bases and J by 4 bases, with 12 bases between the two germline ends. The germline V gene has CDR1 MNHEY and CDR2 SMNVEV (reference sequence). CDR3 coding DNA: TGTGCCAGCAGATCAGGGTTCGGAGAGACCCAGTACTTC. Translation gives CASRSGFGETQYF.

The genes are TRBV9 and TRBJ1-6; possible D gene TRBD1, 5 bases. This CDR3 is 15 amino acids long. Trimming pared 1 base from V and 7 bases from J, leaving 12 bases between. Per germline, CDR1 SGDLS and CDR2 YYNGEE. DNA of the CDR3: TGTGCCAGCAGCGTACGTGGGGCAGCAAATTCACCCCTCCACTTT. It encodes CASSVRGAANSPLHF.

This clone was seen a few times. This sequence joins TRBV6-1 and TRBJ2-5; D remains unclear. V was trimmed by 6 bases and J by 5 bases, leaving 10 bases between them. The CDR3 totals 12 residues. The germline CDR1 and CDR2 sequences are MNHNS and SASEGT. The CDR3 is CASRAHGETQYF. In nucleotides, the CDR3 is TGTGCCAGCAGAGCGCATGGGGAGACCCAGTACTTC.

The rearrangement links TRBV6-1 to TRBJ1-4, with D tentatively TRBD1 (5 bases). With 4 bases removed from V and 10 bases from J, the gap between germline ends came to 19 bases. Germline CDR1 is MNHNS and CDR2 is SASEGT. The CDR3 totals 15 residues. CDR3 loop: CASSGPGTVEPKLFF. CDR3 bases: TGTGCCAGCAGTGGCCCCGGGACTGTCGAACCAAAACTGTTTTTT.

The J gene is TRBJ2-3, the V gene TRBV25-1, with 8 bases lining up with TRBD1. Trimming at V came to 3 bases and at J to 4 bases, leaving 6 bases not matched to a gene. There are 15 residues in the CDR3. The V gene's germline CDR1 is MGHDK and CDR2 SYGVNS. The CDR3 sequence is CASSDWTGRADTQYF. In nucleotides, the CDR3 is TGTGCCAGCAGTGACTGGACAGGGCGGGCAGATACGCAGTATTTT. Full variable domain (remainder filled in from reference TRBV25-1 and TRBJ2-3): EADIYQTPRYLVIGTGKKITLECSQTMGHDKMYWYQQDPGMELHLIHYSYGVNSTEKGDLSSESTVSRIRTEHFPLTLESARPSHTSQYLCASSDWTGRADTQYFGPGTRLTVL.

The rearrangement uses TRBV9 and TRBJ2-3; D uncertain. With 4 bases removed from V and 1 base from J, the gap between germline ends came to 13 bases. The CDR3 extends over 15 amino acids. CDR1 and CDR2 (germline): SGDLS, YYNGEE. The CDR3 DNA sequence: TGTGCCAGCAGCCCGCTGGTGCTAGGCACAGATACGCAGTATTTT. It codes for CASSPLVLGTDTQYF. The full variable domain, with the rest looked up from reference TRBV9 and TRBJ2-3, is DSGVTQTPKHLITATGQRVTLRCSPRSGDLSVYWYQQSLDQGLQFLIQYYNGEERAKGNILERFSAQQFPDLHSELNLSSLELGDSALYFCASSPLVLGTDTQYFGPGTRLTVL.

V and J are TRBV9 and TRBJ2-7; tentative D call: TRBD2 (5 bases). The CDR3 is made up of 15 amino acids. V gave up 0 bases and J gave up 0 bases, with 10 bases separating them. The germline CDR1 and CDR2 sequences are SGDLS and YYNGEE. CDR3 nucleotides: TGTGCCAGCAGCGTAGATTTAGGGAGCTCCTACGAGCAGTACTTC. Amino acids: CASSVDLGSSYEQYF. Filled out from reference TRBV9 and TRBJ2-7, the complete variable domain reads DSGVTQTPKHLITATGQRVTLRCSPRSGDLSVYWYQQSLDQGLQFLIQYYNGEERAKGNILERFSAQQFPDLHSELNLSSLELGDSALYFCASSVDLGSSYEQYFGPGTRLTVT.

The chain is built from TRBV7-3 and TRBJ1-2; maybe TRBD1 (5 bases). Trimming left V 3 bases short and J 4 bases short, with 12 bases between. The length of the CDR3 is 14 residues. From germline, CDR1 is SGHTA and CDR2 FQGTGA. The chain's CDR3 is CASSFDARGYGYTF. DNA for the CDR3: TGTGCCAGCAGCTTCGATGCAAGGGGCTATGGCTACACCTTC.

The CDR3 DNA reads TGTGCCATCAGTGAGAACAGCATCTCTGGAAACACCATATATTTT. Translated: CAISENSISGNTIYF. The rearrangement uses TRBV10-3 and TRBJ1-3; no firm D call. V was trimmed by 2 bases and J by 0 bases, leaving 8 bases between them. The CDR3 consists of 15 residues. Germline assignment: CDR1 ENHRY and CDR2 SYGVKD.

The rearrangement uses TRBV6-6 and TRBJ1-1; 9 bases agree with TRBD1. Germline V CDR1 and CDR2: MNHNY, SVGAGI (reference sequence). V lost 1 base, J lost 3 bases, and 0 bases stayed unmatched. CDR3 length: 14 residues. The CDR3 DNA is TGTGCCAGCAGTTACTGGGACAGGGACACTGAAGCTTTCTTT. It translates to CASSYWDRDTEAFF.

A few counts support this clone. A junction boundary mismatches the germline segment, possibly from a read error. This chain joins TRBV7-9 and TRBJ1-1; D gene uncertain. The CDR3 runs to 12 residues. Germline CDR1 SEHNR, CDR2 FQNEAQ (reference sequence). The CDR3 is CSSTPGGTEAFF. The CDR3, as DNA: TGTTCCAGCACCCCGGGAGGGACTGAAGCTTTCTTT.

This chain connects TRBV6-5 to TRBJ2-7, with D possibly matching TRBD2 (5 bases). The V gene lost 0 bases and the J gene lost 4 bases, with 10 bases spanning the gap. The CDR3 spans 14 residues. Germline V gives CDR1 MNHEY, CDR2 SVGAGI. The CDR3 is CASSYSGPGYEQYF. CDR3 nucleotides: TGTGCCAGCAGTTACTCGGGCCCGGGATACGAGCAGTACTTC.

This clone was picked up a small number of times. This chain links TRBV6-5 with TRBJ1-2; 8 bases fit TRBD1. After removal of 6 bases from V and 6 bases from J, the junction contained 9 bases not matched to a gene. Per germline, CDR1 MNHEY and CDR2 SVGAGI. The CDR3 loop spans 14 amino acids. The CDR3 DNA is TGTGCCAGCAGAGGGACAGGCTCGAGAGATGGCTACACCTTC. It is translated as CASRGTGSRDGYTF.

The CDR3 sequence: CASSLGLRGIAKNIQYF. In DNA, the CDR3 is TGTGCCAGCAGCTTGGGGCTCCGAGGGATAGCCAAAAACATTCAGTACTTC. The genes are TRBV5-8 and TRBJ2-4, with a possible D match to TRBD2 (5 bases). The CDR3 is made up of 17 amino acids. Germline CDR1 and CDR2: SGHTS and YDEGEE. The V gene lost 0 bases and the J gene lost 0 bases, with 13 bases spanning the gap. Looking up the rest from reference TRBV5-8 and TRBJ2-4 gives the full variable domain: EAGVTQSPTHLIKTRGQQATLRCSPISGHTSVYWYQQALGLGLQFLLWYDEGEERNRGNFPPRFSGRQFPNYSSELNVNALELEDSALYLCASSLGLRGIAKNIQYFGAGTRLSVL.